This T cell receptor (beta chain) was captured in a study of vaccination and CD4 T cells after COVID-19. Treatment specified: roughly 10-day PBMC culture with coronavirus spike peptide pools or control peptides (ViraFEST assay). Investigators obtained the unexposed donor's CD4+ T cells before the COVID-19 pandemic (2011-2018). TCR sequencing followed the expansion of antigen-specific T cells with peptide pools in ViraFEST. Per well, fewer than 2.5 million PBMCs were cultured in the presence of around 9.1 IU/ml IL-2 and around 9.5 ug/ml peptide pools. The sample holds a few counts of this clonotype. Its antigen is not identified. Sequenced with the Oncomine TCR Beta short-read assay was DNA taken from cultured CD4+ T cells. TCRdb independently ran MiXCR on the PCR reads; one entry per CDR3 protein. There are roughly 7,000 distinct CDR3 sequences in the sample; around 33% occur only once, and approximately 30% lies in the top ten.

The sequenced sample consisted of CD4+ T cells from blood, cultured in vitro. The clonotype originates from a human donor in good health.

CDR3 protein: CSARTQGVVFYGYTF. The CDR3 coding sequence is TGCAGTGCTCGTACCCAGGGAGTAGTTTTCTATGGCTACACCTTC. The V call is TRBV20-1, the J call TRBJ1-2; D is perhaps TRBD1 (5 bases). The CDR3 runs to 15 residues. The V end lost 5 bases, the J end lost 4 bases, and 20 bases lay between the germline ends. Germline V gene lookup returns CDR1 DFQATT and CDR2 SNEGSKA (reference sequence).